This is a list of T cell receptor beta chains from one sample in a study of graft-versus-host responses after intestinal transplantation. Sequencing was performed with immunoSEQ multiplex PCR; in TCRdb, only in-frame clones are kept and a portion is missing. Of tens of thousands of clones in the sample, 90% to 95% were seen once. The starting material was PBMCs, obtained 16 days after intestinal transplant. These receptors all come from a human patient who received an intestinal transplant, so some T cells may come from the graft donor. Both conserved end residues are part of each CDR3. Fields, in order: D gene, J gene, V gene, clone size, CDR3 DNA, CDR3 protein. D genes are given only for firm matches. Size is stated for part of the rows, as once, few or many counts, or as a class when the clone is expanded.

>-|TRBJ1-1|TRBV7-9|-
TGTGCCAGCAGCTCTAATAACCCTGAAGCTTTCTTT
CASSSNNPEAFF
>-|TRBJ1-3|TRBV6-5|few
TGTGCCAGCCTTTCCCCGGGGCCTGGAAACACCATATATTTT
CASLSPGPGNTIYF
>-|TRBJ2-7|TRBV4-1|-
TGCGCCAGCAGCCAAGGTCGGACTCTCTCCTACGAGCAGTACTTC
CASSQGRTLSYEQYF
>TRBD2|TRBJ2-1|TRBV11-2|-
TGTGCCAGCAGCCGTCCTGGGGGAGGGGATGAGCAGTTCTTC
CASSRPGGGDEQFF
>TRBD1|TRBJ2-7|TRBV29-1|-
TGCAGCGTTTCCGGGACAGGGACGGGCGAGCAGTACTTC
CSVSGTGTGEQYF
>TRBD2|TRBJ2-7|TRBV28|-
TGTGCCAGCAGAAGCGGGACGCCTTACGAGCAGTACTTC
CASRSGTPYEQYF
>-|TRBJ2-1|TRBV7-2|-
TGTGCCAGCAGCCTGTCGGGACATTCGAATGAGCAGTTCTTC
CASSLSGHSNEQFF
>-|TRBJ1-3|TRBV6-1|few
TGTGCCAGCAGTGATACAGGTTACGGGTCCATATATTTT
CASSDTGYGSIYF
>-|TRBJ2-7|TRBV29-1|once
TGCAGCGTTGGTGGGACACCGTCCTACGAGCAGTACTTC
CSVGGTPSYEQYF
>-|TRBJ2-7|TRBV19|-
TGTGCCAGTAGCTTCTCTTTAACCTACGAGCAGTACTTC
CASSFSLTYEQYF